This T cell receptor (beta chain) is from a study of T-cell memory formation after mild COVID-19. The wider study: Each donor largely had its own TCR clusters.

TCRdb re-called the 5' RACE reads with MiXCR, one entry per CDR3 protein. Among roughly 150,000 distinct CDR3 sequences listed, 10% to 15% were seen once. Overall study findings and caveats: A balance of CD4 and CD8 characterized clones contracting day 15 to 85, whereas later expanders leaned CD4+. Within pre-infection memory, some responding clones were found, suggesting cross-reactive memory joined. Mostly located in CM and EM were contracting CD4+ clones, with contracting CD8+ clones located in EMRA.

This clonotype was counted many times. Its antigen is still unknown. The ends lost 4 bases at V and 4 bases at J; junction bases unmatched: 6. The CDR3 covers 14 residues. Looked up from germline, CDR1 is SGHRS and CDR2 is YFSETQ. The chain combines TRBV5-1 with TRBJ2-5, with TRBD2 identical over 8 bases. The specimen was PBMCs or a T cell subset sorted from them (not recorded which). The source is a man in his late teens or twenties who had mild COVID-19 (a few samples of this study predate the infection). Cell type and time point are not known. This CDR3 reads CASSPLAGGETQYF. CDR3 nucleotides: TGCGCCAGCAGCCCCCTAGCGGGCGGAGAGACCCAGTACTTC.